The present T cell receptor (beta chain) was sequenced within a study of T-cell memory formation after mild COVID-19. MiXCR was run by TCRdb on the 5' RACE reads, yielding one entry per CDR3 protein. The sample holds some 250,000 distinct CDR3 sequences; 15% to 20% are singletons and the top ten take about 21%. The CDR3 spans 13 residues. Between the trimmed V and J ends, which lost 6 bases and 7 bases, there was a span of 13 bases. Germline CDR1 reads MNHEY; CDR2 reads SVGEGT. This clonotype has only a few counts. Antigen unknown. Points from the study as a whole: Pre-infection memory carried some responding clones, suggesting that cross-reactive memory joined.

This sequence originates from a man in his late teens or twenties who had mild COVID-19 (a few samples of this study predate the infection). Cell type and time point are not known. Specimen: PBMCs or a T cell subset sorted from them (not recorded which). This rearrangement joins TRBV6-2 or TRBV6-3 to TRBJ1-5, with D perhaps TRBD1 (6 bases). Here the CDR3 reads CASRPQGTQPQHF. Here the CDR3 DNA reads TGTGCCAGCAGACCACAGGGAACCCAGCCCCAGCATTTT.